This T cell receptor beta chain was documented in a study of cytomegalovirus exposure and HLA in healthy donors. The PCR made use of 60 Vbeta and 13 Jbeta primers. Data came from immunoSEQ multiplex PCR; TCRdb stores just in-frame clones and leaves some out. The data show 100,000 to 120,000 clones, around 84% seen once. The CDR3 has 13 residues. Trimming took 2 bases from V and 8 from J, leaving 12 bases between them. Germline values: CDR1 MNHNS, CDR2 SASEGT. The J gene is TRBJ1-2, the V gene TRBV6-1, with D unresolved. This TCR derives from a man under 40 in good health and CMV-seronegative. The specimen was PBMCs. The CDR3 loop is CASSESPGTGYTF. CDR3 sequence (DNA): TGTGCCAGCAGTGAATCGCCCGGTACGGGCTACACCTTC.